Presented here are 18 T cell receptor beta chains from one specimen sequenced in a study of technical replicates of blood from several donors. Here immunoSEQ multiplex PCR was the method, and the copy in TCRdb shows in-frame clones only, minus some. In the table there are more than 80,000 clones, about 95% of which are singletons. The sample taken for sequencing was T cells isolated from PBMCs. These receptors were collected from a human donor in good health.

The rearrangement links TRBV7-9 to TRBJ2-2; 7 bases agree with TRBD2. The CDR3 has 15 amino acids. Unmatched junction bases numbered 3, after V lost 2 bases and J lost 3 bases. Germline CDR1 and CDR2: SEHNR and FQNEAQ (reference sequence). The CDR3 reads CASSLRREYTGELFF. The DNA for the CDR3 is TGTGCCAGCAGCTTAAGGCGGGAGTACACCGGGGAGCTGTTTTTT.

The chain employs TRBV9 and TRBJ2-1; D gene unclear. This CDR3 has 12 amino acids. Germline values: CDR1 SGDLS, CDR2 YYNGEE. Trimming cost V 3 bases and J 7 bases, with 8 bases left between them. As DNA, the CDR3 is TGTGCCAGCAGCGGTGGCCGTAATGAGCAGTTCTTC. Protein: CASSGGRNEQFF.

This clone was picked up one time. This sequence joins TRBV10-3 and TRBJ2-3; perhaps TRBD1 as D (6 bases). This CDR3 has 13 residues. V was clipped by 5 bases and J by 6 bases, with 12 bases between them. Germline V gene sequence: CDR1 ENHRY, CDR2 SYGVKD. The CDR3 sequence is CAISLTGLDTQYF. The CDR3 DNA reads as TGTGCCATCAGTCTGACAGGACTTGATACGCAGTATTTT.

V is TRBV20-1 and J is TRBJ2-7; D is uncertain. Germline V gene data show CDR1 as DFQATT and CDR2 as SNEGSKA (reference sequence). Trimming stripped 5 bases from V and 0 bases from J, with 5 bases between. The CDR3 runs to 11 residues. CDR3 coding DNA: TGCAGTGCTCCTTACTCCTACGAGCAGTACTTC. Amino acid sequence: CSAPYSYEQYF.

The chain recombines TRBV19 with TRBJ1-1; 7 bases fit TRBD1. V lost 2 bases and J lost 4; bases outside the gene matches: 1. The germline CDR1 and CDR2 sequences are LNHDA and SQIVND (reference sequence). The CDR3 totals 13 residues. The DNA for the CDR3 is TGTGCCAGTAGTATAAGGGGGCCCACTGAAGCTTTCTTT. This gives the protein CASSIRGPTEAFF.

V gene TRBV14 combines with J gene TRBJ2-1; 15 bases match TRBD2. CDR3 length equals 14 residues. CDR1 is SGHDN and CDR2 is FVKESK in the germline V gene. The ends lost 4 bases at V and 15 bases at J; junction bases unmatched: 7. The CDR3 sequence is CASSRGLAGGPWFF. CDR3 in DNA: TGTGCCAGCAGCCGTGGACTAGCGGGAGGGCCTTGGTTCTTC.

V is TRBV6-6 and J is TRBJ2-7; tentative D call: TRBD1 (6 bases). Germline values: CDR1 MNHNY, CDR2 SVGAGI (reference sequence). CDR3 length: 13 amino acids. Trimming left V 6 bases short and J 3 bases short, with 12 bases between. The CDR3, as DNA: TGTGCCAGCAGAGGAGGACAGAACTACGAGCAGTACTTC. It translates to CASRGGQNYEQYF.

The chain combines TRBV6-5 with TRBJ1-5, with D tentatively TRBD1 (5 bases). CDR1 and CDR2 (germline): MNHEY, SVGAGI. The CDR3 is made up of 14 amino acids. V was pared by 5 bases and J by 4 bases, with 12 bases between. The CDR3 is CASSPGLHNQPQHF. Written as DNA, the CDR3 is TGTGCCAGCAGTCCGGGACTGCATAATCAGCCCCAGCATTTT.

This rearrangement joins TRBV2 to TRBJ1-1, with 9 bases fitting TRBD1. Looked up from germline, CDR1 is SNHLY and CDR2 is FYNNEI. The CDR3 is 15 residues long. The J segment lost 2 bases and the V segment lost 5 bases, leaving 6 bases of the junction unmatched. For the CDR3, the DNA is TGTGCCAGCAGTTATTTACAGGGGGCTAACACTGAAGCTTTCTTT. Residues: CASSYLQGANTEAFF.

The genes are TRBV2 and TRBJ1-1, with D perhaps matching TRBD1 (6 bases). Germline V lookup: CDR1 SNHLY, CDR2 FYNNEI. Trimming removed 6 bases at V and 1 base at J, with 9 bases between. The CDR3 is made up of 13 amino acids. Written as DNA, the CDR3 is TGTGCCAGCAGGATGGGACAGAACACTGAAGCTTTCTTT. It yields the protein CASRMGQNTEAFF.

The V and J genes are TRBV25-1 and TRBJ2-2, with 10 bases matching TRBD2. The CDR3 contains 15 residues. The trim removed 7 bases at V and 6 bases at J, leaving 8 bases unmatched. Germline loops: CDR1 MGHDK, CDR2 SYGVNS. CDR3 sequence reads: CASMRASGSPGELFF. CDR3 sequence (DNA): TGTGCCAGCATGAGGGCTAGCGGGAGCCCCGGGGAGCTGTTTTTT.

The chain is built from TRBV2 and TRBJ2-1, with D uncertain. Trimming shortened V by 8 bases and J by 2 bases, and 7 bases separated the two germline ends. There are 12 residues in the CDR3. CDR1 is SNHLY and CDR2 is FYNNEI in the germline V gene. This CDR3 reads CASFATYNEQFF. As DNA, the CDR3 is TGTGCCAGCTTTGCGACCTACAATGAGCAGTTCTTC.

This chain links TRBV5-5 with TRBJ2-7; D not resolved. The CDR3 loop spans 14 amino acids. Trimming took off 3 bases at V and 0 bases at J, with 10 bases between the two ends. Germline-derived CDR1 and CDR2 are SGHKS and YYEKEE (reference sequence). In DNA, the CDR3 is TGTGCCAGCAGCTCGCTATTGAGCTCCTACGAGCAGTACTTC. It is translated as CASSSLLSSYEQYF.

This sequence joins TRBV4-3 and TRBJ2-7; 12 bases line up with TRBD2. V was clipped by 0 bases and J by 2 bases; unmatched bases: 2. Germline V gives CDR1 LGHNA, CDR2 YSLEER. This CDR3 contains 16 residues. The CDR3 here is CASSQETSGRTYEQYF. Written as DNA, the CDR3 is TGCGCCAGCAGCCAAGAAACTAGCGGGAGGACCTACGAGCAGTACTTC.

The chain links TRBV29-1 to TRBJ2-2; D gene ambiguous. This CDR3 has 14 amino acids. Germline V gene sequence: CDR1 SQVTM, CDR2 ANQGSEA. Trimming shortened V by 0 bases and J by 4 bases, and 9 bases separated the two germline ends. The CDR3 protein is CSVEDELRTGELFF. CDR3 in DNA: TGCAGCGTTGAAGATGAACTCCGCACCGGGGAGCTGTTTTTT.

A word on this clone: One junction end does not reproduce the germline sequence, and a read error may be involved. V is TRBV5-6 and J is TRBJ2-7; TRBD2 matches 8 bases. The CDR3 loop spans 15 amino acids. Germline CDR1 and CDR2: SGHDT and YYEEEE. The CDR3 nucleotides are TGTGCCAGCAGCCATAGGACTAGCCGACCCTACCAGCAGTACTTC. Amino acid sequence: CASSHRTSRPYQQYF.

V and J are TRBV19 and TRBJ1-2; no clear D. Trimming removed 4 bases at V and 5 bases at J, with 8 bases between. This CDR3 is built from 12 residues. CDR1 is LNHDA and CDR2 is SQIVND in the germline V gene (reference sequence). CDR3 amino acids: CASSNTGYGYTF. In DNA, the CDR3 is TGTGCCAGTAGTAATACGGGGTATGGCTACACCTTC.

The chain combines TRBV9 with TRBJ2-2; D perhaps matches TRBD1 (5 bases). CDR3 length equals 15 residues. The germline gives CDR1 SGDLS, CDR2 YYNGEE. Trimming shortened V by 2 bases and J by 4 bases, and 12 bases separated the two germline ends. The CDR3 sequence is CASSVLDSPTGELFF. The DNA of the CDR3 is TGTGCCAGCAGCGTCCTAGACAGTCCCACCGGGGAGCTGTTTTTT.